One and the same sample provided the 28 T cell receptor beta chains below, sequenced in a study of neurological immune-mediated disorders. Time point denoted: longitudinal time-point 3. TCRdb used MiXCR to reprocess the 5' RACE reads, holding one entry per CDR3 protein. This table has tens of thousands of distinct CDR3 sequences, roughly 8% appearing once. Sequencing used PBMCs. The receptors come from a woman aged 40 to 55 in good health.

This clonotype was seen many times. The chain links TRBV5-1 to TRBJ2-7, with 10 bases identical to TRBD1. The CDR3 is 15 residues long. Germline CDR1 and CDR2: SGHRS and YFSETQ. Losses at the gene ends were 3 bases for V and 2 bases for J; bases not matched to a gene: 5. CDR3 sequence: CASSSTGTGAYEQYF. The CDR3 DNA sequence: TGCGCCAGCAGCTCGACCGGGACAGGGGCCTACGAGCAGTACTTC.

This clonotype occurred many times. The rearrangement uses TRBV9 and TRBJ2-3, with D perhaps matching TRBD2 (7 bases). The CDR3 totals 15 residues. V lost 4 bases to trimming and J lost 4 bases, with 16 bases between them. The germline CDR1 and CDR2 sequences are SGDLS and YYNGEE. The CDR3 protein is CASSSGQGRADTQYF. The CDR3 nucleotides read TGTGCCAGCAGCAGCGGCCAGGGGAGGGCAGATACGCAGTATTTT.

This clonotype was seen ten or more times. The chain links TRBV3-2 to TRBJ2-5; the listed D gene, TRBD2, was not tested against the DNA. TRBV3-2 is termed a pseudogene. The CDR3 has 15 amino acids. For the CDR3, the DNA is TGTGCCAGCAGCCAGCGAGCGGGAGTGGGTGAGACCCAGTACTTC. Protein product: CASSQRAGVGETQYF.

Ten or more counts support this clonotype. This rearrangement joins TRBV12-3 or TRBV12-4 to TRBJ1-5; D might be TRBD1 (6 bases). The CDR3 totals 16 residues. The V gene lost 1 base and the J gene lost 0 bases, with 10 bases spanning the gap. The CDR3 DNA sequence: TGTGCCAGCAGTTTAGAAGGGGGGCCTAGCAATCAGCCCCAGCATTTT. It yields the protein CASSLEGGPSNQPQHF.

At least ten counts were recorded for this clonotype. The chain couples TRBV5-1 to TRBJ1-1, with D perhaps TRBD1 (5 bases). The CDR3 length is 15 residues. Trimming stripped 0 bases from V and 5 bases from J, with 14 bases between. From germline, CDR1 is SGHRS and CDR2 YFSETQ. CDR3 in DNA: TGCGCCAGCAGCTTGGTCGGGGGGGGAGGTACTGAAGCTTTCTTT. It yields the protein CASSLVGGGGTEAFF.

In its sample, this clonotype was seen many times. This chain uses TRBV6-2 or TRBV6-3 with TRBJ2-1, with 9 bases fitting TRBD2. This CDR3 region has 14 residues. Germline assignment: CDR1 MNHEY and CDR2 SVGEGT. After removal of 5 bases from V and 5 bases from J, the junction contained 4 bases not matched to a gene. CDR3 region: CASSRLAENNEQFF. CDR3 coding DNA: TGTGCCAGCAGTCGACTAGCGGAAAACAATGAGCAGTTCTTC.

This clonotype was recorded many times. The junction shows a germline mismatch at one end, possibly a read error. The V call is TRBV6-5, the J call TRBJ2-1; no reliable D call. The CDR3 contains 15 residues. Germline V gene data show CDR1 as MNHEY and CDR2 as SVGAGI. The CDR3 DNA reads TGTGCCAGCAGTTACTCATCCCAGATTCGGAATGAGCTGTTCTTC. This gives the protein CASSYSSQIRNELFF.

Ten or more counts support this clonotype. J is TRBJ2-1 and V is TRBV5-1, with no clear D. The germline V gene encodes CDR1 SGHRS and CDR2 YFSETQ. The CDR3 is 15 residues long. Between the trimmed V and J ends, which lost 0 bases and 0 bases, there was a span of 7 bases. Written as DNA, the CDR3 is TGCGCCAGCAGCTTGGTTGCAAGCTCCTACAATGAGCAGTTCTTC. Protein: CASSLVASSYNEQFF.

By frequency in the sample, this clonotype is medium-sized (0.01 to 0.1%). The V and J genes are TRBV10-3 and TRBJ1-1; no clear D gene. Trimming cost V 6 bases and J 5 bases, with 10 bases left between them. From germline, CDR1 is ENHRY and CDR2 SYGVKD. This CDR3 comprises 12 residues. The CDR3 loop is CAIRQPGTEAFF. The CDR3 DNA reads TGTGCCATCAGGCAGCCCGGAACTGAAGCTTTCTTT.

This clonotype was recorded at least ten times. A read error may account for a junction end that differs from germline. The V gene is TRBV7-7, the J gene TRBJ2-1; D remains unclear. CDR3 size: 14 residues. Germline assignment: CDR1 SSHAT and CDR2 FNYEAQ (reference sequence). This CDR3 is CASSLSHSYNEQFF. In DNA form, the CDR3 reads TGTGCTAGCAGCTTGTCCCACTCCTACAATGAGCAGTTCTTC.

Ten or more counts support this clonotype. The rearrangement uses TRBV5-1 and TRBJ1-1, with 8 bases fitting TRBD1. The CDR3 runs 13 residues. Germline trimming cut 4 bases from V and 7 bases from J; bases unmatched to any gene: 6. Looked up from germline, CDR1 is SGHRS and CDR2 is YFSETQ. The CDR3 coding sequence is TGCGCCAGCAGCCCGGACAGGGCGATTGAAGCTTTCTTT. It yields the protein CASSPDRAIEAFF.

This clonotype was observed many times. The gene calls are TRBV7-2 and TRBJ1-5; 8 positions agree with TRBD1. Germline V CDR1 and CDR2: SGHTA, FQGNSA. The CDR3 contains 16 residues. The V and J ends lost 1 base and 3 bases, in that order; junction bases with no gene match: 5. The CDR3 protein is CASSLVSGGSNQPQHF. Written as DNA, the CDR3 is TGTGCCAGCAGCTTAGTGTCAGGGGGCTCCAATCAGCCCCAGCATTTT.

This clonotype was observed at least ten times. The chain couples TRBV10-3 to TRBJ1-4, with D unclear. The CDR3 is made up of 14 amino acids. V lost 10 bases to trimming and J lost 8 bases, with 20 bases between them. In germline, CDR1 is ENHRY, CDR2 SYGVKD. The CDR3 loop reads CATGNGGPREKLFF. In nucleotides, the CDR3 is TGTGCCACGGGAAATGGAGGGCCAAGGGAAAAACTGTTTTTT.

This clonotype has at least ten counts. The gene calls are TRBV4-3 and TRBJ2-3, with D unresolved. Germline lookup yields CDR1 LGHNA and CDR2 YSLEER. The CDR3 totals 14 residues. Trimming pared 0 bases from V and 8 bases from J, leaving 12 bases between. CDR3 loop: CASSQDQERSTQYF. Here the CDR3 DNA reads TGCGCCAGCAGCCAAGATCAAGAGAGGAGTACGCAGTATTTT.

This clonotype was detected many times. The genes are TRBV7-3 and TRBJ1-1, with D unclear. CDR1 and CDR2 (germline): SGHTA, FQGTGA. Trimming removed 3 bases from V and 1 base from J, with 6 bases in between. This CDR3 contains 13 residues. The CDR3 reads CASSFHTNTEAFF. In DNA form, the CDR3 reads TGTGCCAGCAGCTTTCACACGAACACTGAAGCTTTCTTT.

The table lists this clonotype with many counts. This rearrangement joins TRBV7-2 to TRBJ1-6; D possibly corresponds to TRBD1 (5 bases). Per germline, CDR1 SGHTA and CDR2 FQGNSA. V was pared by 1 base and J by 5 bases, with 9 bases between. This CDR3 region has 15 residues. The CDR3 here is CASSLDPGNNSPLHF. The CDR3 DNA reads TGTGCCAGCAGCTTAGATCCAGGGAATAATTCACCCCTCCACTTT.

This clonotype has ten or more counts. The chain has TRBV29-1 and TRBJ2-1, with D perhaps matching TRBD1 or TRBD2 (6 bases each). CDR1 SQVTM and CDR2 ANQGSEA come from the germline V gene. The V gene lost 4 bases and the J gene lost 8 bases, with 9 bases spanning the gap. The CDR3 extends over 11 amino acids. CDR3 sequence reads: CSVGRGDEQFF. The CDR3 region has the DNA TGCAGCGTTGGTAGGGGGGATGAGCAGTTCTTC.

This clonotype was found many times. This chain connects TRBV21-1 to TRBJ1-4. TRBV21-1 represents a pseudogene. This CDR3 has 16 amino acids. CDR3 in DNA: TGTGCCAGCAGCAATGAGCGCCCAGCAATTAATGAAAAACTGTTTTTT. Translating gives CASSNERPAINEKLFF.

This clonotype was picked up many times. DNA for the CDR3: TGTGCCAGCAGACTAGCGGGAGGGACTTGGAATGAGCAGTTCTTC. Protein product: CASRLAGGTWNEQFF. The chain employs TRBV12-3 or TRBV12-4 and TRBJ2-1; TRBD2 matches 13 bases. J was trimmed by 7 bases and V by 6 bases; bases with no gene match: 6. The CDR3 has 15 amino acids.

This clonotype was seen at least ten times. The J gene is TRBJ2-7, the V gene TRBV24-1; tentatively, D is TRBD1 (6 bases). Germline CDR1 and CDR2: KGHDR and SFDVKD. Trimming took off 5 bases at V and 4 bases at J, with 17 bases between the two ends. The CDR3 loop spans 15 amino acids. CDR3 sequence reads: CATSVGGQGRYEQYF. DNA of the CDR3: TGTGCCACCAGTGTTGGAGGCCAGGGGCGATACGAGCAGTACTTC.

CDR3 in DNA: TGCGCCAGCAGTTTTGGCGGGAGGGCCGGCGAGCAGTTCTTC. It is translated as CASSFGGRAGEQFF. The V gene is TRBV10-1, the J gene TRBJ2-1; 9 bases line up with TRBD2. The V gene's germline CDR1 is WNHNN and CDR2 SYGVQD (reference sequence). Unmatched junction bases numbered 9, after V lost 5 bases and J lost 10 bases. This CDR3 has 14 residues.

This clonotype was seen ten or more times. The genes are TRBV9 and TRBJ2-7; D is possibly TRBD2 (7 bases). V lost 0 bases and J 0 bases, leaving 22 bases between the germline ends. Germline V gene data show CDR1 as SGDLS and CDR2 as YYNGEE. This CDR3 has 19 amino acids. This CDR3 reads CASSVVSPPLRGGSYEQYF. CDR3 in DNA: TGTGCCAGCAGCGTAGTTTCTCCGCCATTGAGGGGGGGCTCCTACGAGCAGTACTTC.

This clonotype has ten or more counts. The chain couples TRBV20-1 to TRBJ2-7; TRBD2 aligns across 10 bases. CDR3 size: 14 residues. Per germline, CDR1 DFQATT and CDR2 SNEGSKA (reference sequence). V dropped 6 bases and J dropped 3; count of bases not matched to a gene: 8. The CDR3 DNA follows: TGCAGTGCCCCCCTAGCGGGGGAGTACTACGAGCAGTACTTC. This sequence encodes CSAPLAGEYYEQYF.

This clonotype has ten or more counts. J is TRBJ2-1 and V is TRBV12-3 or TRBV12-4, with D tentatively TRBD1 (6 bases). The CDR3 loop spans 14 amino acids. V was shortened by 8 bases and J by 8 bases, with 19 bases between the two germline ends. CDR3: CASGQVRGNDEQFF. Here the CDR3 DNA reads TGTGCCAGCGGCCAAGTGAGGGGGAACGATGAGCAGTTCTTC.

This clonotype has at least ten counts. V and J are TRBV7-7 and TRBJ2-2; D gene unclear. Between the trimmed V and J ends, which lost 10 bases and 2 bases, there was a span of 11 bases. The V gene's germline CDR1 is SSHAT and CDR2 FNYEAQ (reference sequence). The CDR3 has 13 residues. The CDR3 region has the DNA TGTGCCACATCATCTCCAAACACCGGGGAGCTGTTTTTT. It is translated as CATSSPNTGELFF.

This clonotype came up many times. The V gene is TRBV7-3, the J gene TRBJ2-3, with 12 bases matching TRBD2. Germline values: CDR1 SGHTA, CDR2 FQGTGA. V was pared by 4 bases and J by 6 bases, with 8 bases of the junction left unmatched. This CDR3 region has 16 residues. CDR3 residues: CASSWGTSGYIDTQYF. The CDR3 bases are TGTGCCAGCAGCTGGGGGACTAGCGGGTACATCGATACGCAGTATTTT.

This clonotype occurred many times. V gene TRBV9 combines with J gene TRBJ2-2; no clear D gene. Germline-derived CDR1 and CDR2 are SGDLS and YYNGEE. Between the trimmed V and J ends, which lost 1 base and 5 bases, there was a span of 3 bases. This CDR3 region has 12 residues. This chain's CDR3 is CASSVTTGELFF. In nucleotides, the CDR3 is TGTGCCAGCAGCGTAACAACCGGGGAGCTGTTTTTT.

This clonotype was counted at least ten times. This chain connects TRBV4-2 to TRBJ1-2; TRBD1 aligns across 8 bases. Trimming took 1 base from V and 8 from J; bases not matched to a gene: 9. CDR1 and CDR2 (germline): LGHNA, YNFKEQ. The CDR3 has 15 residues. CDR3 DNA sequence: TGTGCCAGCAGCCAAGGGATGGACAGGGAGAGGGGCTACACCTTC. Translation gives CASSQGMDRERGYTF.